This TCR beta chain emerged from a study of graft-versus-host responses after intestinal transplantation (dated by TCRdb to about 2021). Notes on the research overall: Recipients received multivisceral, liver-intestinal, or isolated intestinal transplants. Every recipient was given anti-thymocyte globulin induction, then maintenance tacrolimus and steroids for around three years. Of the roughly 25 intestinal transplant recipients enrolled in the cohort, one of whom was a retransplant, 3 patients without pretransplant specimens were excluded. Instead of going to the commercial service, samples from a few later patients were sequenced in-house on an Illumina MiSeq and processed with MiXCR. Donor T cell macrochimerism was defined as a peak of at least 4% donor T cells among recipient peripheral blood mononuclear cells. Graft-versus-host and host-versus-graft alloreactive T cell clones were tracked in the graft, circulation and bone marrow after intestinal transplantation using bulk TCR-beta CDR3 sequencing. To identify alloreactive clones, pre-transplant mixed lymphocyte reaction products were sequenced and then compared with unstimulated pre-transplant donor and recipient T cells.

Preparation of the library involved the immunoSEQ multiplex PCR assay. High-throughput TCR-beta CDR3 sequencing of genomic DNA from most patients was performed by Adaptive Biotechnologies. In the authors' own workflow: TCR sequencing data were retrieved from Adaptive's ImmunoSEQ software for more than 15 patients, whereas three other patients were processed with MiXCR and VDJtools. CDR3 nucleotide sequences shared between donor and recipient were removed because their origin could not be assigned. To count as alloreactive, a clone needed at least 2-fold expansion over unstimulated cells and a minimum CFSE-low frequency of 0.002% (template counts) or 0.001% (read counts). Clones were considered mappable if detected in sequenced pre-transplant spleen, lymph node, or MLR CFSE-low populations of the donor or recipient. Cumulative frequency of alloreactive clones was calculated as a percentage of all sequences weighted by copy number. TCRdb took this table from immuneACCESS and kept in-frame rearrangements with V and J called. Such tables lack part of the clones; where checked against another copy, unresolved V genes explain under half of the gap, and the rest is unexplained. V and J calls and clone size are those listed in that table; D and trimming were worked out from the DNA. The sample profile shows tens of thousands of clones; around 90% of them were found once. Jointly, the top ten make up less than 3% of the sample.

Here is what the overall study found, with its caveats: Patients with donor T cell macrochimerism had high GvH to HvG T cell clonal ratios in their allografts. Peak levels of circulating GvH clones were associated with declines in HvG clones early after transplant. The conclusions were limited by the relatively low number and heterogeneity of the intestinal transplant patients. GvH clones turned up in recipient bone marrow, with some appearing earlier in ileal mucosa or blood, a pattern consistent with an intestinal mucosal origin.

V and J are truncated by 6 bases and 2 bases respectively, leaving an intervening sequence of 8 bases. Spanning cysteine to phenylalanine, the CDR3 consists of 12 amino acids. The entry retains the CDR3 DNA only, 36 bases that are in frame from base 1. Via the germline V gene, CDR1 is MNHNS and CDR2 SASEGT. With respect to this clone: Its antigen specificity is not known. Base qualities are not recorded, but no much larger clone differs from it by a single base.

Blood samples were collected up to 4 times in the first month after transplant and then at least monthly when available. The chain is assembled from TRBV6-1 and TRBJ2-7; TRBD2 is perhaps the D gene, given 5 matching bases. This TCR was sampled from a human patient who received an intestinal transplant, so some T cells may come from the graft donor. Sequencing used PBMCs, obtained around 320 days after intestinal transplant. The CDR3 protein sequence reads: CASRTTTYEQYF. The DNA reads as follows: TGTGCCAGCAGGACTACAACCTACGAGCAGTACTTC.